The next 14 T cell receptor beta chains were all read from a single sample in a study of cytomegalovirus exposure and HLA in healthy donors. PCR employed 60 Vbeta and 13 Jbeta primers. Sequencing was performed with immunoSEQ multiplex PCR; in TCRdb, only in-frame clones are kept and a portion is missing. The sample comprises about 120,000 clones, under 90% of which are singletons, and roughly 2.4% rests with the top ten. Sequenced input: PBMCs. These receptors originate from a woman aged 40 to 50 in good health and CMV-seronegative.

This clone showed up just once. The chain is built from TRBV7-9 and TRBJ2-7; no clear D. CDR1 is SEHNR, CDR2 FQNEAQ, per germline (reference sequence). Between the trimmed V and J ends, which lost 6 bases and 3 bases, there was a span of 9 bases. The CDR3 totals 12 residues. The CDR3 spells CASSRLDYEQYF. The CDR3 DNA sequence: TGTGCCAGCAGTAGACTGGACTACGAGCAGTACTTC.

The chain couples TRBV7-2 to TRBJ2-1, with D tentatively TRBD2 (6 bases). Germline CDR1 reads SGHTA; CDR2 reads FQGNSA. CDR3 length: 16 residues. The V gene lost 4 bases and the J gene lost 0 bases, with 13 bases spanning the gap. The CDR3 reads CASSSLSGPSYNEQFF. The CDR3, as DNA: TGTGCCAGCAGCTCCCTTAGCGGACCCTCCTACAATGAGCAGTTCTTC.

The genes are TRBV7-2 and TRBJ2-1; D may be TRBD2 (6 bases). There are 13 residues in the CDR3. V was trimmed by 0 bases and J by 6 bases, leaving 6 bases between them. CDR1 and CDR2 from the germline V gene are SGHTA and FQGNSA. The CDR3 DNA reads as TGTGCCAGCAGCTTAGCGGGAGGCAATGAGCAGTTCTTC. Amino acid sequence: CASSLAGGNEQFF.

This clone was observed once. The gene calls are TRBV7-2 and TRBJ1-3, with D tentatively TRBD1 (6 bases). V was clipped by 6 bases and J by 2 bases, with 14 bases between them. The CDR3 has 15 residues. Germline V lookup: CDR1 SGHTA, CDR2 FQGNSA. Here the CDR3 DNA reads TGTGCCAGCAGTCCGGGGGGCGTAACTGGAAACACCATATATTTT. It encodes CASSPGGVTGNTIYF.

This chain links TRBV27 with TRBJ2-5, with TRBD2 identical over 14 bases. The J call could be wrong; TRBJ2-7 is a better fit for the DNA end. In germline, CDR1 is MNHEY, CDR2 SMNVEV (reference sequence). The CDR3 spans 16 residues. The CDR3 sequence is CASSGLAGGQIYEQYF. The CDR3 nucleotides are TGTGCCAGCAGCGGACTAGCGGGAGGCCAAATCTACGAGCAGTACTTC.

This sequence joins TRBV10-3 and TRBJ2-1; 10 nucleotides line up with TRBD2. This CDR3 has 14 amino acids. Germline lookup yields CDR1 ENHRY and CDR2 SYGVKD. J gave up 9 bases and V 11 bases, and 13 bases lay outside the gene matches. CDR3 sequence reads: CAAQAAGGPGEQFF. The CDR3 DNA sequence: TGTGCCGCCCAAGCAGCGGGGGGGCCGGGTGAGCAGTTCTTC.

The CDR3 here is CASSEAFSGDSNQPQHF. The CDR3 DNA follows: TGTGCCAGCAGTGAAGCGTTTTCGGGGGATAGCAATCAGCCCCAGCATTTT. V gene TRBV28 combines with J gene TRBJ1-5, with D maybe TRBD1 (5 bases). Germline CDR1 and CDR2: MDHEN and SYDVKM. This CDR3 spans 17 amino acids. Trimming stripped 5 bases from V and 0 bases from J, with 17 bases between.

V and J are TRBV29-1 and TRBJ2-5, with D hard to call. CDR3 length: 12 residues. Trimming cost V 7 bases and J 3 bases, with 12 bases left between them. The germline V gene has CDR1 SQVTM and CDR2 ANQGSEA. The DNA for the CDR3 is TGCAGCGCCCGATCCCAGGAAGAGACCCAGTACTTC. Amino acid sequence: CSARSQEETQYF.

The chain uses TRBV25-1 and TRBJ1-6, with a possible D match to TRBD1 (6 bases). Germline V CDR1 and CDR2: MGHDK, SYGVNS. This CDR3 is built from 14 residues. Trimming shortened V by 6 bases and J by 3 bases, and 9 bases separated the two germline ends. This chain's CDR3 is CASSGTLYNSPLHF. The DNA of the CDR3 is TGTGCCAGCAGCGGGACACTCTATAATTCACCCCTCCACTTT.

The V and J genes are TRBV7-9 and TRBJ2-1; possible D gene TRBD2, 7 bases. Per germline, CDR1 SEHNR and CDR2 FQNEAQ (reference sequence). V gave up 1 base and J gave up 3 bases, with 16 bases separating them. The CDR3 spans 17 residues. CDR3: CASSLVLPAGHYNEQFF. The CDR3 coding sequence is TGTGCCAGCAGCTTAGTACTACCAGCGGGACACTACAATGAGCAGTTCTTC.

The chain uses TRBV5-1 and TRBJ2-5, with 9 bases that match TRBD2. From germline, CDR1 is SGHRS and CDR2 YFSETQ. V shed 0 bases, J shed 4 bases, and the junction held 4 bases outside the gene matches. The CDR3 contains 15 residues. The CDR3 nucleotides are TGCGCCAGCAGCTTGGGGCTAGCGGGGATAGAGACCCAGTACTTC. Amino acid sequence: CASSLGLAGIETQYF.

Here the CDR3 reads CASSLEYSSNQPQHF. The DNA for the CDR3 is TGTGCCAGCAGCTTAGAGTACAGTAGCAATCAGCCCCAGCATTTT. The gene calls are TRBV7-2 and TRBJ1-5; D call uncertain. This CDR3 is built from 15 residues. CDR1 and CDR2 (germline): SGHTA, FQGNSA. Trimming took 1 base from V and 0 from J, leaving 7 bases between them.

The chain has TRBV18 and TRBJ1-2; D may be TRBD1 (6 bases). V lost 2 bases to trimming and J lost 5 bases, with 15 bases between them. Germline V CDR1 and CDR2: KGHSH, LQKENI. This CDR3 comprises 15 residues. The DNA for the CDR3 is TGTGCCAGCTCACCAGCTCCAGGACAGTTATATGGCTACACCTTC. It encodes CASSPAPGQLYGYTF.

This clone came up once. The rearrangement joins TRBV7-2 to TRBJ2-2; maybe TRBD1 (5 bases). The length of the CDR3 is 16 residues. CDR1 SGHTA and CDR2 FQGNSA come from the germline V gene. The V gene lost 2 bases and the J gene lost 7 bases, with 17 bases spanning the gap. The CDR3 loop is CASSLLGAGSSGELFF. The CDR3 nucleotides read TGTGCCAGCAGCTTACTTGGGGCAGGTTCCAGCGGGGAGCTGTTTTTT. Variable domain in full (rest from reference TRBV7-2 and TRBJ2-2): GAGVSQSPSNKVTEKGKDVELRCDPISGHTALYWYRQSLGQGLEFLIYFQGNSAPDKSGLPSDRFSAERTGGSVSTLTIQRTQQEDSAVYLCASSLLGAGSSGELFFGEGSRLTVL.